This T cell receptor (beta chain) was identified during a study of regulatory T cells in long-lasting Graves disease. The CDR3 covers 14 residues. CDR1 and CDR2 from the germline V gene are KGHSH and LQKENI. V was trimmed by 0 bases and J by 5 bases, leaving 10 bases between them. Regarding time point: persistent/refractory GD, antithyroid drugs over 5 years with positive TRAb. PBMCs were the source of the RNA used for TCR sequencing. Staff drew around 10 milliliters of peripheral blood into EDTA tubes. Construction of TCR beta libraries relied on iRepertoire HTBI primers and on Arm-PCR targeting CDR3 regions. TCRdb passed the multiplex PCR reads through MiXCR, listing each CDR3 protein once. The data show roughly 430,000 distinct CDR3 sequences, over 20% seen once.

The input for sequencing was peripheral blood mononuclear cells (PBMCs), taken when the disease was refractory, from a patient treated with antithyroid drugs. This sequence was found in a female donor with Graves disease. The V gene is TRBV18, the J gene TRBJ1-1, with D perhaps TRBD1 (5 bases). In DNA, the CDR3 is TGTGCCAGCTCACCACCTTCGGGGACGACTGAAGCTTTCTTT. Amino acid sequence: CASSPPSGTTEAFF.